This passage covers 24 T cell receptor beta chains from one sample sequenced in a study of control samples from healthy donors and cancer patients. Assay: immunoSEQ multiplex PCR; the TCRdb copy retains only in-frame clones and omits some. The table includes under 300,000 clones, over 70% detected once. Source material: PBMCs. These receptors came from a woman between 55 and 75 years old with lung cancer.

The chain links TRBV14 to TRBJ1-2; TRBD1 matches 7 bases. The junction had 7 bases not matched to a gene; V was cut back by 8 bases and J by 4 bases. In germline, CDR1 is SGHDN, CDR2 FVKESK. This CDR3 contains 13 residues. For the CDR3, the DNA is TGTGCCAGCTCGGGACAGTCAGTCTATGGCTACACCTTC. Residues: CASSGQSVYGYTF.

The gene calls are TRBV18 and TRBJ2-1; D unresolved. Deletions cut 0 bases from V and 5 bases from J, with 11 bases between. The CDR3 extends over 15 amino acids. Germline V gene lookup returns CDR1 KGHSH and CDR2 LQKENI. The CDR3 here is CASSPPGQWDNEQFF. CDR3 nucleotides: TGTGCCAGCTCACCACCAGGTCAATGGGACAATGAGCAGTTCTTC.

CDR3 nucleotide sequence: TGTGCCAGTAGCCTCGGTGCGGGAGAGCAGTACTTC. Translation gives CASSLGAGEQYF. J is TRBJ2-7 and V is TRBV19; possibly TRBD2 for D (6 bases). Between the trimmed V and J ends, which lost 6 bases and 7 bases, there was a span of 13 bases. The CDR3 is made up of 12 amino acids. Per germline, CDR1 LNHDA and CDR2 SQIVND (reference sequence). Full variable domain (missing parts from reference TRBV19 and TRBJ2-7): DGGITQSPKYLFRKEGQNVTLSCEQNLNHDAMYWYRQDPGQGLRLIYYSQIVNDFQKGDIAEGYSVSREKKESFPLTVTSAQKNPTAFYLCASSLGAGEQYFGPGTRLTVT.

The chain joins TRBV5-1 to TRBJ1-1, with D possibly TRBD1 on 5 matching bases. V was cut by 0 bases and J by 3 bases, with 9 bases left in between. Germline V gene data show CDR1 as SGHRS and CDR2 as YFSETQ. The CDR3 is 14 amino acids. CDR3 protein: CASSLVRGDTEAFF. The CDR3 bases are TGCGCCAGCAGCTTGGTCCGGGGGGACACTGAAGCTTTCTTT.

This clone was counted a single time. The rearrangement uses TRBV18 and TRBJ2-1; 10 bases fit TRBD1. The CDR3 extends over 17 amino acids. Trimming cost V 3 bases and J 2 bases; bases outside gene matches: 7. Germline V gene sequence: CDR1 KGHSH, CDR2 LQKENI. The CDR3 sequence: CASSPPGQGLTYNEQFF. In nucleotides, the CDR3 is TGTGCCAGCTCACCCCCGGGACAGGGGTTAACCTACAATGAGCAGTTCTTC.

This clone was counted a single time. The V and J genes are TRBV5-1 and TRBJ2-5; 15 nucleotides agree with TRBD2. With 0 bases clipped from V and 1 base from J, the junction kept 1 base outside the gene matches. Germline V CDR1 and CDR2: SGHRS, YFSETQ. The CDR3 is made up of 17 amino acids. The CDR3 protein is CASSLGTSGGVQETQYF. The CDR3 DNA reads TGCGCCAGCAGCTTGGGGACTAGCGGGGGGGTCCAAGAGACCCAGTACTTC. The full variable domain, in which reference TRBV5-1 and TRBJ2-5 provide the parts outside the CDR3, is KAGVTQTPRYLIKTRGQQVTLSCSPISGHRSVSWYQQTPGQGLQFLFEYFSETQRNKGNFPGRFSGRQFSNSRSEMNVSTLELGDSALYLCASSLGTSGGVQETQYFGPGTRLLVL.

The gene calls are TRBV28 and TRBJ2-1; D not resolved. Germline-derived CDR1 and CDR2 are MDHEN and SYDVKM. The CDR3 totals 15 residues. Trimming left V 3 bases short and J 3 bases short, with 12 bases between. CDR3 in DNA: TGTGCCAGCAGTTTTGCGGCTAGGCGCTACAATGAGCAGTTCTTC. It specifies CASSFAARRYNEQFF.

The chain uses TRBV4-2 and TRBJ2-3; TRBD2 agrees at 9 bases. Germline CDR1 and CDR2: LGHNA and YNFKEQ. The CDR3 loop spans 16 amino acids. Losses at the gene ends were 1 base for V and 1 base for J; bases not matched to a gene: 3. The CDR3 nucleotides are TGTGCCAGCAGCCAAGCCGAGCGGGGGGGCACAGATACGCAGTATTTT. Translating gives CASSQAERGGTDTQYF.

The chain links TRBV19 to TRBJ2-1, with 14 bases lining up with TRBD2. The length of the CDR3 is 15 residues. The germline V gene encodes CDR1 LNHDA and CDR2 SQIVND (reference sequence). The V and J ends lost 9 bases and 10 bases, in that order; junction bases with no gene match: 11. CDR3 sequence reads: CASAPGLAGVGEQFF. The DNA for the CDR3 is TGTGCCAGCGCACCGGGACTAGCGGGAGTGGGAGAGCAGTTCTTC.

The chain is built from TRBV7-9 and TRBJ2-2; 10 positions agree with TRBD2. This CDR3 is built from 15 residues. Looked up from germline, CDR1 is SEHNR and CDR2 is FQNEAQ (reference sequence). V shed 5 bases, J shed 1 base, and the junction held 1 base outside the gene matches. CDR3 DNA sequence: TGTGCCAGCAGCCGACTAGCGGGGAACACCGGGGAGCTGTTTTTT. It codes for CASSRLAGNTGELFF.

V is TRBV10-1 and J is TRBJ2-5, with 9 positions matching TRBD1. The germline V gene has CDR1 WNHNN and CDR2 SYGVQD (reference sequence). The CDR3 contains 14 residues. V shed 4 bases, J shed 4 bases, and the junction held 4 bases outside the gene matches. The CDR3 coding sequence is TGCGCCAGCAGTGGGGGACAGGGAACAGAGACCCAGTACTTC. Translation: CASSGGQGTETQYF.

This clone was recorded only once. CDR3 residues: CSAFSGLGTEAFF. CDR3 sequence (DNA): TGCAGCGCATTCTCGGGACTCGGCACTGAAGCTTTCTTT. This sequence joins TRBV29-1 and TRBJ1-1; D might be TRBD1 (5 bases). This CDR3 is 13 amino acids long. Trimming removed 7 bases at V and 4 bases at J, with 16 bases between. Germline V gene lookup returns CDR1 SQVTM and CDR2 ANQGSEA. The whole variable domain, filled in from reference TRBV29-1 and TRBJ1-1, reads SAVISQKPSRDICQRGTSLTIQCQVDSQVTMMFWYRQQPGQSLTLIATANQGSEATYESGFVIDKFPISRPNLTFSTLTVSNMSPEDSSIYLCSAFSGLGTEAFFGQGTRLTVV.

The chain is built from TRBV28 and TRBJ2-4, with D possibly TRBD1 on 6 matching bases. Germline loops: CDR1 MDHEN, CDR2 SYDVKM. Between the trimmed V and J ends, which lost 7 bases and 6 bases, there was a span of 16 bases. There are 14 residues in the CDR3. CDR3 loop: CASTGWDTSNIQYF. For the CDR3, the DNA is TGTGCCAGCACCGGATGGGACACCTCAAACATTCAGTACTTC.

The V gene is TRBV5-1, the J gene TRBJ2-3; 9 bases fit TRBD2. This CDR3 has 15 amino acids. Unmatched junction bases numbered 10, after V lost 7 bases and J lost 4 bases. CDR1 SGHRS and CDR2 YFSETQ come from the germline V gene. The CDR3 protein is CASSLAGDGADTQYF. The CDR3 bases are TGCGCCAGCTCCTTAGCGGGAGACGGTGCAGATACGCAGTATTTT.

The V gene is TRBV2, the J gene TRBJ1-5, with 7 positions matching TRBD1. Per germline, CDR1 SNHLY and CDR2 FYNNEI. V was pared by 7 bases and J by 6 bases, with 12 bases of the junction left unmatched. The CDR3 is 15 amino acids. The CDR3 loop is CASTTDRDPSQPQHF. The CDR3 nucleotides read TGTGCCAGCACCACTGACAGGGATCCAAGTCAGCCCCAGCATTTT. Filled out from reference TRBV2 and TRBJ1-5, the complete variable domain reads EPEVTQTPSHQVTQMGQEVILRCVPISNHLYFYWYRQILGQKVEFLVSFYNNEISEKSEIFDDQFSVERPDGSNFTLKIRSTKLEDSAMYFCASTTDRDPSQPQHFGDGTRLSIL.

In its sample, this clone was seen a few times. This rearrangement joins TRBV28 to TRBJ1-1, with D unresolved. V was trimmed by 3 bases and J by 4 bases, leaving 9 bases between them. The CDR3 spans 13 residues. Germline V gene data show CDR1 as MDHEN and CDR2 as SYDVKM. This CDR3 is CASSFPMSTEAFF. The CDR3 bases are TGTGCCAGCAGTTTCCCGATGTCCACTGAAGCTTTCTTT.

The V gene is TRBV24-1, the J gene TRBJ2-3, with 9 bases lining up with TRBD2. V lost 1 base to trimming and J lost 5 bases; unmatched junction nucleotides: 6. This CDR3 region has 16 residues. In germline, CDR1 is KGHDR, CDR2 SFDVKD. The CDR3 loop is CATSDFSGRMEDTQYF. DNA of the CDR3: TGTGCCACCAGTGATTTTAGCGGGAGAATGGAAGATACGCAGTATTTT.

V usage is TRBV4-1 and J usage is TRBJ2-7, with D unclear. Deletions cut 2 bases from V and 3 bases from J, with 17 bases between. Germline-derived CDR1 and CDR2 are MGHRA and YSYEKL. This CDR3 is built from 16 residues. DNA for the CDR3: TGCGCCAGCAGCCAAAACGGACCCTTCCTCCTCTACGAGCAGTACTTC. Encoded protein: CASSQNGPFLLYEQYF.

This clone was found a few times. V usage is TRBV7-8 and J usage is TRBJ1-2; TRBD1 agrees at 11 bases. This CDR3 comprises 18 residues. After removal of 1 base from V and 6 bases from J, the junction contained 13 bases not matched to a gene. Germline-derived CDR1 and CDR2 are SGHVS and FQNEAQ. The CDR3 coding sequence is TGTGCCAGCAGCTTAGGTATATTGTTTGGACAGGGGGCCCATGGCTACACCTTC. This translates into CASSLGILFGQGAHGYTF.

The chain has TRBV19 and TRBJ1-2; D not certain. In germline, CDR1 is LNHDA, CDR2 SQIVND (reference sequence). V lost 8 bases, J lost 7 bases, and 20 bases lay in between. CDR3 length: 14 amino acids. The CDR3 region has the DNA TGTGCCAGTGGATTAGACGGGGATTACGGTGGCTACACCTTC. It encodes CASGLDGDYGGYTF. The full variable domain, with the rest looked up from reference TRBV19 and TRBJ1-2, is DGGITQSPKYLFRKEGQNVTLSCEQNLNHDAMYWYRQDPGQGLRLIYYSQIVNDFQKGDIAEGYSVSREKKESFPLTVTSAQKNPTAFYLCASGLDGDYGGYTFGSGTRLTVV.

In DNA form, the CDR3 reads TGTGCCAGCAGTGAGTCAGGGGTTGCCTATGGCTACACCTTC. This sequence encodes CASSESGVAYGYTF. This chain joins TRBV2 and TRBJ1-2, with a possible D match to TRBD1 (6 bases). Trimming took off 3 bases at V and 4 bases at J, with 12 bases between the two ends. From germline, CDR1 is SNHLY and CDR2 FYNNEI. This CDR3 comprises 14 residues.

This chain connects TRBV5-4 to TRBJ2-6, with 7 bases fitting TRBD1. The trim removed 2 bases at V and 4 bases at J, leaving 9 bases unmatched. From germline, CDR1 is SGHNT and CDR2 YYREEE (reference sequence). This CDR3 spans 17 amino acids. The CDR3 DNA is TGTGCCAGCAGCTTAGGGGCGACAGGGACGGGGGCCAACGTCCTGACTTTC. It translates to CASSLGATGTGANVLTF.

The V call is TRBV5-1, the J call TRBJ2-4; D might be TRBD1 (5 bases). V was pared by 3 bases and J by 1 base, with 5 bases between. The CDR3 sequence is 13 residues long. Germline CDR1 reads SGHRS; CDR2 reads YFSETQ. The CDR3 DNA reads TGCGCCAGCAGCTCAGGGGCCAAAAACATTCAGTACTTC. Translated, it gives CASSSGAKNIQYF.

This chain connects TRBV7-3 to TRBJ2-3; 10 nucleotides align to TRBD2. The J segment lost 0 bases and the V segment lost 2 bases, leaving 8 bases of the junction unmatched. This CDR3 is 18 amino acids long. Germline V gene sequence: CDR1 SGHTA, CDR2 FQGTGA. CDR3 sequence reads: CASSLDLAGVTSTDTQYF. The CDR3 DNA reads TGTGCCAGCAGCTTAGACCTAGCGGGAGTAACTAGCACAGATACGCAGTATTTT. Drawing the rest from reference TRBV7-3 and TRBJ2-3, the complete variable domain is GAGVSQTPSNKVTEKGKYVELRCDPISGHTALYWYRQSLGQGPEFLIYFQGTGAADDSGLPNDRFFAVRPEGSVSTLKIQRTERGDSAVYLCASSLDLAGVTSTDTQYFGPGTRLTVL.